A selection of T cell receptor beta chains follows, all from one sample in a study of graft-versus-host responses after intestinal transplantation. No antigens are known for them. Method: immunoSEQ multiplex PCR; TCRdb's copy keeps in-frame clones and lacks some. The table includes around 100,000 clones, 75% to 95% detected once. The sequences come from unstimulated CD4+ T cells sorted from spleen or lymph node cells, collected before transplant. The receptors derive from a human donor who was the organ donor for an intestinal transplant. Both conserved end residues are part of each CDR3. D genes are given only for firm matches. The listing skips clone size in some rows; elsewhere it reads once, few, many or a size class.

J gene: TRBJ2-1; clone size: NA; V gene: TRBV4-2; CDR3 length: 15; D gene: TRBD2; CDR3 protein: CASSHLAGAYNEQFF; CDR3 DNA: TGTGCCAGCAGCCATCTAGCGGGGGCCTACAATGAGCAGTTCTTC
J gene: TRBJ2-7; clone size: NA; V gene: TRBV7-3; CDR3 length: 15; D gene: TRBD2; CDR3 protein: CASSPAGTSAYEQYF; CDR3 DNA: TGTGCCAGCAGCCCCGCCGGGACTAGCGCCTACGAGCAGTACTTC
J gene: TRBJ2-4; clone size: once; V gene: TRBV4-2; CDR3 length: 17; D gene: TRBD2; CDR3 protein: CASSQASGGPGRNIQYF; CDR3 DNA: TGTGCCAGCAGCCAAGCTAGCGGGGGGCCGGGGAGAAACATTCAGTACTTC
J gene: TRBJ1-2; clone size: NA; V gene: TRBV28; CDR3 length: 15; D gene: TRBD1; CDR3 protein: CASSTPGTGKYGYTF; CDR3 DNA: TGTGCCAGCAGTACCCCCGGGACAGGGAAGTATGGCTACACCTTC
J gene: TRBJ2-7; clone size: NA; V gene: TRBV1; CDR3 length: 19; D gene: NA; CDR3 protein: CTSSQDRKRGGRRQGEQYF; CDR3 DNA: TGCACCAGCAGCCAAGATCGGAAGCGGGGGGGCCGAAGGCAGGGCGAGCAGTACTTC
J gene: TRBJ1-5; clone size: NA; V gene: TRBV4-1; CDR3 length: 14; D gene: NA; CDR3 protein: CASSDRIRNQPQHF; CDR3 DNA: TGCGCCAGCAGCGACCGAATCAGGAATCAGCCCCAGCATTTT
J gene: TRBJ2-1; clone size: NA; V gene: TRBV7-2; CDR3 length: 16; D gene: TRBD2; CDR3 protein: CASSFTTGLASREQFF; CDR3 DNA: TGTGCCAGCAGCTTTACTACGGGACTAGCAAGTCGTGAGCAGTTCTTC
J gene: TRBJ1-1; clone size: NA; V gene: TRBV29-1; CDR3 length: 13; D gene: NA; CDR3 protein: CSVNPTEVSEAFF; CDR3 DNA: TGCAGCGTTAACCCAACCGAGGTCTCTGAAGCTTTCTTT
J gene: TRBJ2-2; clone size: NA; V gene: TRBV27; CDR3 length: 13; D gene: NA; CDR3 protein: CASSLAQTGELFF; CDR3 DNA: TGTGCCAGCAGTTTGGCACAGACCGGGGAGCTGTTTTTT
J gene: TRBJ1-2; clone size: NA; V gene: TRBV4-2; CDR3 length: 14; D gene: NA; CDR3 protein: CASSQDRNRYYYTF; CDR3 DNA: TGTGCCAGCAGCCAAGATAGGAACCGCTACTACTACACCTTC
J gene: TRBJ2-5; clone size: NA; V gene: TRBV19; CDR3 length: 17; D gene: NA; CDR3 protein: CASSVRTGTRTQETQYF; CDR3 DNA: TGTGCCAGTAGTGTCCGAACCGGGACACGGACCCAAGAGACCCAGTACTTC
J gene: TRBJ1-5; clone size: NA; V gene: TRBV19; CDR3 length: 15; D gene: NA; CDR3 protein: CASSRSGTFNQPQHF; CDR3 DNA: TGTGCCAGTAGTAGATCAGGGACTTTCAATCAGCCCCAGCATTTT
J gene: TRBJ1-1; clone size: NA; V gene: TRBV29-1; CDR3 length: 15; D gene: NA; CDR3 protein: CSAVGARGGNTEAFF; CDR3 DNA: TGCAGCGCCGTGGGGGCGCGTGGTGGGAACACTGAAGCTTTCTTT
J gene: TRBJ1-6; clone size: once; V gene: TRBV28; CDR3 length: 13; D gene: NA; CDR3 protein: CASSSGPEVTLHF; CDR3 DNA: TGTGCCAGCAGTTCCGGACCGGAGGTCACCCTCCACTTT
J gene: TRBJ1-2; clone size: NA; V gene: TRBV5-4; CDR3 length: 15; D gene: TRBD1; CDR3 protein: CASSPTGGANYGYTF; CDR3 DNA: TGTGCCAGCAGCCCCACAGGGGGAGCTAACTATGGCTACACCTTC
J gene: TRBJ1-1; clone size: NA; V gene: TRBV10-3; CDR3 length: 13; D gene: NA; CDR3 protein: CAAIARGGTEAFF; CDR3 DNA: TGTGCCGCTATAGCTAGGGGTGGCACTGAAGCTTTCTTT
J gene: TRBJ1-1; clone size: NA; V gene: TRBV18; CDR3 length: 14; D gene: NA; CDR3 protein: CASSSLALNTEAFF; CDR3 DNA: TGTGCCAGCTCATCGCTGGCTTTGAACACTGAAGCTTTCTTT
J gene: TRBJ1-1; clone size: NA; V gene: TRBV9; CDR3 length: 14; D gene: NA; CDR3 protein: CASSPNEGSPEAFF; CDR3 DNA: TGTGCCAGCAGCCCTAACGAGGGATCCCCTGAAGCTTTCTTT
J gene: TRBJ2-5; clone size: NA; V gene: TRBV7-2; CDR3 length: 17; D gene: TRBD1; CDR3 protein: CASSLGPTGGALGTQYF; CDR3 DNA: TGTGCCAGCAGCTTAGGCCCGACAGGGGGCGCGTTGGGGACCCAGTACTTC
J gene: TRBJ2-4; clone size: NA; V gene: TRBV19; CDR3 length: 13; D gene: NA; CDR3 protein: CASSIMAKNIQYF; CDR3 DNA: TGTGCCAGTAGTATTATGGCCAAAAACATTCAGTACTTC
J gene: TRBJ2-7; clone size: NA; V gene: TRBV11-2; CDR3 length: 13; D gene: NA; CDR3 protein: CASSLGTWVEQYF; CDR3 DNA: TGTGCCAGCAGCTTAGGGACTTGGGTCGAGCAGTACTTC
J gene: TRBJ2-1; clone size: NA; V gene: TRBV12-1; CDR3 length: 19; D gene: NA; CDR3 protein: CASSFAWVTSGGASNEQFF; CDR3 DNA: TGTGCCAGCAGCTTTGCGTGGGTGACTAGCGGGGGGGCGTCGAATGAGCAGTTCTTC
J gene: TRBJ2-2; clone size: NA; V gene: TRBV7-3; CDR3 length: 16; D gene: NA; CDR3 protein: CASSLGFPPGTGELFF; CDR3 DNA: TGTGCCAGCAGCTTAGGTTTCCCCCCGGGCACCGGGGAGCTGTTTTTT
J gene: TRBJ2-7; clone size: NA; V gene: TRBV9; CDR3 length: 13; D gene: NA; CDR3 protein: CASSVALEAVQYF; CDR3 DNA: TGTGCCAGCAGCGTTGCCCTAGAGGCGGTGCAGTACTTC
J gene: TRBJ2-7; clone size: NA; V gene: TRBV4-2; CDR3 length: 15; D gene: NA; CDR3 protein: CASSLGGGSSYEQYF; CDR3 DNA: TGTGCCAGCAGCTTAGGCGGGGGCAGCTCCTACGAGCAGTACTTC
J gene: TRBJ1-2; clone size: NA; V gene: TRBV6-1; CDR3 length: 14; D gene: TRBD1; CDR3 protein: CASSPRDRGSGYTF; CDR3 DNA: TGTGCCAGCAGTCCCCGGGACAGGGGAAGTGGCTACACCTTC
J gene: TRBJ2-4; clone size: once; V gene: TRBV7-9; CDR3 length: 14; D gene: NA; CDR3 protein: CASSFRDVKNIQYF; CDR3 DNA: TGTGCCAGCAGCTTCAGGGATGTCAAAAACATTCAGTACTTC
J gene: TRBJ2-1; clone size: NA; V gene: TRBV28; CDR3 length: 14; D gene: NA; CDR3 protein: CASSLWGAVGEQFF; CDR3 DNA: TGTGCCAGCAGTTTATGGGGGGCCGTCGGTGAGCAGTTCTTC
J gene: TRBJ1-4; clone size: NA; V gene: TRBV5-4; CDR3 length: 15; D gene: NA; CDR3 protein: CASSLDRGTNEKLFF; CDR3 DNA: TGTGCCAGCAGCTTGGATCGGGGAACTAATGAAAAACTGTTTTTT
J gene: TRBJ1-2; clone size: NA; V gene: TRBV14; CDR3 length: 15; D gene: NA; CDR3 protein: CASSPIRGGYYGYTF; CDR3 DNA: TGTGCCAGCAGCCCCATCAGAGGCGGCTACTATGGCTACACCTTC
J gene: TRBJ2-7; clone size: NA; V gene: TRBV7-3; CDR3 length: 15; D gene: TRBD2; CDR3 protein: CASSMASGGAYEQYF; CDR3 DNA: TGTGCCAGCAGCATGGCTAGCGGGGGGGCTTACGAGCAGTACTTC
J gene: TRBJ2-7; clone size: NA; V gene: TRBV6-6; CDR3 length: 12; D gene: NA; CDR3 protein: CASSYSKGEQYF; CDR3 DNA: TGTGCCAGCAGTTACTCGAAGGGGGAGCAGTACTTC
J gene: TRBJ1-6; clone size: NA; V gene: TRBV6-5; CDR3 length: 14; D gene: TRBD1; CDR3 protein: CASRGGQGTAPLHF; CDR3 DNA: TGTGCCAGCAGGGGGGGACAGGGAACGGCACCCCTCCACTTT
J gene: TRBJ2-5; clone size: NA; V gene: TRBV7-2; CDR3 length: 15; D gene: TRBD2; CDR3 protein: CASSLGGGNQETQYF; CDR3 DNA: TGTGCCAGCAGCCTCGGCGGGGGAAACCAAGAGACCCAGTACTTC
J gene: TRBJ1-1; clone size: NA; V gene: TRBV7-2; CDR3 length: 13; D gene: NA; CDR3 protein: CASRPSGMSEAFF; CDR3 DNA: TGTGCCAGCAGACCCTCGGGAATGTCTGAAGCTTTCTTT
J gene: TRBJ2-7; clone size: NA; V gene: TRBV5-1; CDR3 length: 14; D gene: TRBD2; CDR3 protein: CASSPSGGFYEQYF; CDR3 DNA: TGCGCCAGCAGCCCTAGCGGGGGATTCTACGAGCAGTACTTC
J gene: TRBJ2-3; clone size: NA; V gene: TRBV14; CDR3 length: 14; D gene: TRBD2; CDR3 protein: CASRRSGVSDTQYF; CDR3 DNA: TGTGCCAGCAGACGCAGCGGGGTCTCAGATACGCAGTATTTT
J gene: TRBJ1-1; clone size: once; V gene: TRBV4-1; CDR3 length: 17; D gene: TRBD1; CDR3 protein: CASSHAGQGVRYTEAFF; CDR3 DNA: TGCGCCAGCAGCCACGCGGGACAGGGCGTAAGGTACACTGAAGCTTTCTTT
J gene: TRBJ2-5; clone size: NA; V gene: TRBV5-1; CDR3 length: 13; D gene: NA; CDR3 protein: CASSLTDQETQYF; CDR3 DNA: TGCGCCAGCAGCTTGACAGACCAAGAGACCCAGTACTTC
J gene: TRBJ2-2; clone size: NA; V gene: TRBV11-2; CDR3 length: 17; D gene: TRBD2; CDR3 protein: CASSPRTSGGQGGELFF; CDR3 DNA: TGTGCCAGCAGCCCCAGGACTAGCGGGGGGCAGGGCGGGGAGCTGTTTTTT
J gene: TRBJ2-5; clone size: once; V gene: TRBV5-6; CDR3 length: 13; D gene: TRBD1; CDR3 protein: CASSQGQGKTQYF; CDR3 DNA: TGTGCCAGCAGCCAGGGACAGGGGAAGACCCAGTACTTC
J gene: TRBJ1-4; clone size: NA; V gene: TRBV6-5; CDR3 length: 15; D gene: TRBD1; CDR3 protein: CASSAPGQGNEKLFF; CDR3 DNA: TGTGCCAGCAGCGCGCCGGGACAGGGTAATGAAAAACTGTTTTTT
J gene: TRBJ2-7; clone size: NA; V gene: TRBV9; CDR3 length: 13; D gene: NA; CDR3 protein: CASSVGPWPEQYF; CDR3 DNA: TGTGCCAGCAGCGTAGGCCCGTGGCCCGAGCAGTACTTC
J gene: TRBJ2-1; clone size: NA; V gene: TRBV9; CDR3 length: 17; D gene: NA; CDR3 protein: CASSAERVMSSYNEQFF; CDR3 DNA: TGTGCCAGCAGCGCCGAGAGGGTCATGAGCTCCTACAATGAGCAGTTCTTC
J gene: TRBJ1-5; clone size: NA; V gene: TRBV30; CDR3 length: 15; D gene: NA; CDR3 protein: CAWSDQGLRSQPQHF; CDR3 DNA: TGTGCCTGGAGTGACCAGGGGTTAAGGAGTCAGCCCCAGCATTTT
J gene: TRBJ2-1; clone size: NA; V gene: TRBV4-1; CDR3 length: 14; D gene: NA; CDR3 protein: CASSRPTLYNEQFF; CDR3 DNA: TGCGCCAGCAGCCGCCCCACTCTCTACAATGAGCAGTTCTTC
J gene: TRBJ2-2; clone size: NA; V gene: TRBV18; CDR3 length: 15; D gene: NA; CDR3 protein: CASSPFVSGTGELFF; CDR3 DNA: TGTGCCAGCTCACCTTTTGTGTCCGGCACCGGGGAGCTGTTTTTT
J gene: TRBJ2-4; clone size: NA; V gene: TRBV2; CDR3 length: 15; D gene: NA; CDR3 protein: CASSDQNLAKNIQYF; CDR3 DNA: TGTGCCAGCAGTGATCAGAATCTAGCCAAAAACATTCAGTACTTC
J gene: TRBJ2-1; clone size: NA; V gene: TRBV7-4; CDR3 length: 15; D gene: NA; CDR3 protein: CASSLPRDSNNEQFF; CDR3 DNA: TGTGCCAGCAGCTTACCCCGGGACTCGAACAATGAGCAGTTCTTC
J gene: TRBJ2-7; clone size: NA; V gene: TRBV28; CDR3 length: 14; D gene: TRBD1; CDR3 protein: CASSRAGTAYEQYF; CDR3 DNA: TGTGCCAGCAGCAGGGCCGGGACAGCCTACGAGCAGTACTTC
J gene: TRBJ1-4; clone size: NA; V gene: TRBV7-2; CDR3 length: 14; D gene: NA; CDR3 protein: CASTPGGGNEKLFF; CDR3 DNA: TGTGCCAGCACCCCCGGGGGAGGTAATGAAAAACTGTTTTTT
J gene: TRBJ1-4; clone size: NA; V gene: TRBV7-9; CDR3 length: 9; D gene: NA; CDR3 protein: CATGGKLFF; CDR3 DNA: TGTGCTACCGGGGGAAAACTGTTTTTT
J gene: TRBJ2-1; clone size: once; V gene: TRBV7-7; CDR3 length: 15; D gene: NA; CDR3 protein: CASSPLPGSYNEQFF; CDR3 DNA: TGTGCCAGCAGTCCCTTACCGGGCTCCTACAATGAGCAGTTCTTC
J gene: TRBJ1-2; clone size: once; V gene: TRBV29-1; CDR3 length: 12; D gene: NA; CDR3 protein: CSVGEGFYGYTF; CDR3 DNA: TGCAGCGTCGGGGAGGGGTTCTATGGCTACACCTTC
J gene: TRBJ1-2; clone size: NA; V gene: TRBV30; CDR3 length: 14; D gene: NA; CDR3 protein: CAWSGNRASGGYTF; CDR3 DNA: TGTGCCTGGAGTGGGAACAGGGCCTCGGGCGGCTACACCTTC
J gene: TRBJ2-1; clone size: NA; V gene: TRBV18; CDR3 length: 15; D gene: TRBD1; CDR3 protein: CASSPEGQTYNEQFF; CDR3 DNA: TGTGCCAGCTCACCAGAGGGACAGACCTACAATGAGCAGTTCTTC
J gene: TRBJ1-6; clone size: NA; V gene: TRBV4-1; CDR3 length: 15; D gene: NA; CDR3 protein: CASSQVFGVGSPLHF; CDR3 DNA: TGCGCCAGCAGCCAAGTATTCGGGGTAGGTTCACCCCTCCACTTT
J gene: TRBJ2-1; clone size: NA; V gene: TRBV4-1; CDR3 length: 14; D gene: TRBD2; CDR3 protein: CASSWTSGNNEQFF; CDR3 DNA: TGCGCCAGCAGCTGGACTAGCGGCAACAATGAGCAGTTCTTC
J gene: TRBJ1-6; clone size: NA; V gene: TRBV4-3; CDR3 length: 16; D gene: NA; CDR3 protein: CASSHDRGTVNSPLHF; CDR3 DNA: TGCGCCAGCAGCCATGACCGCGGGACGGTGAATTCACCCCTCCACTTT